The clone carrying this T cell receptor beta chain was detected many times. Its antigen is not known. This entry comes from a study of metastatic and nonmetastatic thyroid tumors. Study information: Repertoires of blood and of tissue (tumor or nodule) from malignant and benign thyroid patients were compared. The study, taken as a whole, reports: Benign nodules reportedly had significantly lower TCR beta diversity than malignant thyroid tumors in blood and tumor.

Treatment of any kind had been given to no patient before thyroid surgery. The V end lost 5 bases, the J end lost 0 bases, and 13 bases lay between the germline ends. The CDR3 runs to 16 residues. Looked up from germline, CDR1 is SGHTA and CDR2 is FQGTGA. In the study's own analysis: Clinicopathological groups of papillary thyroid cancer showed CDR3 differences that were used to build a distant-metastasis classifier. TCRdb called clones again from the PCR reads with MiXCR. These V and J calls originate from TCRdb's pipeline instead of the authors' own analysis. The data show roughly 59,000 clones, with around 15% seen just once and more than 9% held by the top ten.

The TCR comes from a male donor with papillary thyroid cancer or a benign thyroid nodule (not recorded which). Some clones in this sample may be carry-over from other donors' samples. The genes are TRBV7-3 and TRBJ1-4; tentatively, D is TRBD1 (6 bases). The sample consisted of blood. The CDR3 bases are TGTGCCAGCAGCCCAGACAGGATTGCAACTAATGAAAAACTGTTTTTT. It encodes CASSPDRIATNEKLFF.